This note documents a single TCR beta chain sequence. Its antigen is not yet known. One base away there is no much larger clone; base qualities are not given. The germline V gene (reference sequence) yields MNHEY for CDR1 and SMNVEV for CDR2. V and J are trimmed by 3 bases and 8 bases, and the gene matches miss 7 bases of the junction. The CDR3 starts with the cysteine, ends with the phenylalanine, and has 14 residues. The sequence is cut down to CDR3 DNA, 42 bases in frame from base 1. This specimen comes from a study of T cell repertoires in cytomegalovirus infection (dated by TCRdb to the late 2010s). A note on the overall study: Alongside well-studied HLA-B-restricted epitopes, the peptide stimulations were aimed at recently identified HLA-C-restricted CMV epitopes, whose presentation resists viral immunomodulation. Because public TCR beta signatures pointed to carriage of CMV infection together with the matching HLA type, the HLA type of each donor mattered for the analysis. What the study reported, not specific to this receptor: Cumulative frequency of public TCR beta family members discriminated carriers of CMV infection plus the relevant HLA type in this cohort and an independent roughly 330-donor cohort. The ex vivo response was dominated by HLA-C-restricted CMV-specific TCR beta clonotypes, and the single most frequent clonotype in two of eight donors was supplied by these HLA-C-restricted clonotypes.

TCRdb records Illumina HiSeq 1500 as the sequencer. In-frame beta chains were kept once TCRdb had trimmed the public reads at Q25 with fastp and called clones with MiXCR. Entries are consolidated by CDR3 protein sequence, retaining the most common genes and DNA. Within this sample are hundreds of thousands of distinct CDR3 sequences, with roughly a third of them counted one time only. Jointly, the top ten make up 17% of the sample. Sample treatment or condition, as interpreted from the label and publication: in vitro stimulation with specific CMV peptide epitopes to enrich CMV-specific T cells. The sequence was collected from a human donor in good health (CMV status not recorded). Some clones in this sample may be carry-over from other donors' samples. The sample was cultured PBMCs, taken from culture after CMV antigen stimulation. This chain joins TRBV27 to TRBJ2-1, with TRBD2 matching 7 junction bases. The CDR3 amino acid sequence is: CASSFWWEGHEQFF. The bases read TGTGCCAGCAGTTTTTGGTGGGAGGGCCATGAGCAGTTCTTC.